A selection of T cell receptor beta chains follows, all from one sample in a study of OX40 agonist ivuxolimab in advanced cancers. The data were produced by immunoSEQ multiplex PCR, yet TCRdb's version contains in-frame clones alone and is incomplete. The data contain some 74,000 clones, roughly 94% of them singletons. The sequences come from CD4+ or CD8+ T cells sorted from blood, collected in a trial of the OX40 agonist ivuxolimab. The source is an adult with an advanced solid tumor such as melanoma, head and neck, liver or kidney cancer. Each CDR3 is given without its conserved first and last residue. Not all rows give a size; the values are once, few, many and, for expanded clones, a class.

>TRBV9|TRBJ2-7|once
ASSVAGSNYEQY
>TRBV27|TRBJ2-3|.
ASSLSYILGAGGFTDTQY
>TRBV4-1|TRBJ2-7|.
ASSQGSGSSYEQY
>TRBV28|TRBJ2-7|once
ASSLLPMGEQY
>TRBV29-1|TRBJ2-7|.
SVGGGTPGEQY
>TRBV19|TRBJ2-7|.
ASSIGSEQY
>TRBV7-9|TRBJ1-1|.
ASSPGLGEAF
>TRBV7-9|TRBJ2-7|few
ASSLRGLPYEQY
>TRBV11-2|TRBJ2-5|.
ASSLAAGGGETQY
>TRBV27|TRBJ2-7|.
ASSQWTGSYEQY
>TRBV6-1|TRBJ1-1|once
AGGHPDYTEAF
>TRBV6-1|TRBJ1-2|once
ASRTGDGYT
>TRBV7-9|TRBJ2-7|few
ASSLHALEQY
>TRBV27|TRBJ2-1|.
ASSLSQGFYEQF
>TRBV27|TRBJ2-7|.
ASSFSIYYEQY
>TRBV4-3|TRBJ2-7|.
ASSHGQGNEQY
>TRBV11-2|TRBJ2-3|few
ASSLFASEDTQY
>TRBV2|TRBJ2-1|.
ASSGHGRSHVKEQF
>TRBV11-2|TRBJ2-3|.
ASSSTAGDTQY
>TRBV7-8|TRBJ2-5|.
ASSNPRGLAGGQRFEVETQY
>TRBV27|TRBJ1-2|.
ASSLSGDGYT
>TRBV13|TRBJ2-7|.
ASSFGGGTYEQY
>TRBV5-5|TRBJ2-7|once
ASSPSAGTGSYEQY
>TRBV5-4|TRBJ2-7|.
ASSFDRGLYEQY
>TRBV6-1|TRBJ1-5|.
ASSWDSNQPQH
>TRBV28|TRBJ2-2|.
ASSGTSGGAVDTGELF
>TRBV2|TRBJ1-4|.
ASSGQGTTNEKLF
>TRBV27|TRBJ1-5|.
ASSTDSSNQPQH
>TRBV27|TRBJ2-2|once
ASSHRTGELF
>TRBV27|TRBJ2-1|.
ASSDPDRSYNEQF
>TRBV5-1|TRBJ1-1|.
ASSLTLEAF
>TRBV27|TRBJ2-7|.
ASSAGTGVYEQY
>TRBV11-2|TRBJ2-7|.
ASSLAGTGGAYEQY
>TRBV19|TRBJ2-7|.
ASSITPGEQY
>TRBV6-5|TRBJ2-7|.
ASSYSGRGADYEQY
>TRBV19|TRBJ2-7|.
ASASGLAYEQY
>TRBV19|TRBJ2-7|.
ASSIAGSSYEQY
>TRBV19|TRBJ1-5|.
ASRSLGSLSNQPQH
>TRBV7-3|TRBJ1-1|.
ASSDGFEAF